The T cell receptor (beta chain) described here comes from a study of blood T cells in healthy people across ages. A second PCR, run for about 7 to 12 cycles, used a sample-barcoded 5' primer plus a J-beta primer mix. TCRdb reprocessed the 5' RACE reads via MiXCR and lists one record per CDR3 protein. Of around 690,000 distinct CDR3 sequences in the sample, roughly 53% are singletons; the top ten hold roughly 34%. This clonotype appeared a few times. The CDR3 length is 18 residues. Trimming at V came to 3 bases and at J to 2 bases, leaving 9 bases not matched to a gene. Germline CDR1 and CDR2: DFQATT and SNEGSKA (reference sequence).

This receptor was taken from a man aged 60-69 years in good health. Material: blood. This chain connects TRBV20-1 to TRBJ2-1; 14 bases are a match to TRBD2. CDR3 bases: TGCAGTGCTAGCCCCCGCCCGGGACTAGCGGGGGCCTACAATGAGCAGTTCTTC. It codes for CSASPRPGLAGAYNEQFF.